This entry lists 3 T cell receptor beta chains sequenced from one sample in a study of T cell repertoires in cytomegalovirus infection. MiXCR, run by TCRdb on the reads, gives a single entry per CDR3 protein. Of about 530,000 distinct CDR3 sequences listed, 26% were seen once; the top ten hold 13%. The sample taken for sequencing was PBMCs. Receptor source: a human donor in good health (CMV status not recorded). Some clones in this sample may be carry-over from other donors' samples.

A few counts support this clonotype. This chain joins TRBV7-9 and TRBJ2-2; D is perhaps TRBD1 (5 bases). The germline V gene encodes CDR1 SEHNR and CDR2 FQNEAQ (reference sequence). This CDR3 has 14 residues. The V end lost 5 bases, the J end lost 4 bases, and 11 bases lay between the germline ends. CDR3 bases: TGTGCCAGCAGCACCGACAGTTTCACCGGGGAGCTGTTTTTT. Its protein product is CASSTDSFTGELFF.

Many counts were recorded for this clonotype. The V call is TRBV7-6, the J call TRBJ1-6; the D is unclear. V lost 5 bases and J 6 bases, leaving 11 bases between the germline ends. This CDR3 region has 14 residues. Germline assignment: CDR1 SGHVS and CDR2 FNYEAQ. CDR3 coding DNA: TGTGCCAGCAGCCCCGCTCCCGTTAATTCACCCCTCCACTTT. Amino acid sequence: CASSPAPVNSPLHF.

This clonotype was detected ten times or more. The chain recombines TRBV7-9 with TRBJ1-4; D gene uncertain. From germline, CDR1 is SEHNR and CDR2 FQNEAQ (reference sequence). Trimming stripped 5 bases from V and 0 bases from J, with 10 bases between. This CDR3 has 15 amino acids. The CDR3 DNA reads TGTGCCAGCAGCCATGCCCTAGCAACTAATGAAAAACTGTTTTTT. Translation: CASSHALATNEKLFF. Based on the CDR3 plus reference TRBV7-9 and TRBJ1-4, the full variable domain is DTGVSQNPRHKITKRGQNVTFRCDPISEHNRLYWYRQTLGQGPEFLTYFQNEAQLEKSRLLSDRFSAERPKGSFSTLEIQRTEQGDSAMYLCASSHALATNEKLFFGSGTQLSVL.